The 2 T cell receptor beta chains in this list originate from one sample, sequenced in a study of CD8+CD57+ T cells in acquired aplastic anemia. Flow cytometry had shown expanded CD8+CD57+ cells in the patients chosen for sequencing. The use of genomic DNA as template underpinned the TCR beta VDJ and CDR3 profiling. One entry per CDR3 protein results from TCRdb running MiXCR on the reads. The data contain 250,000 to 300,000 distinct CDR3 sequences, about 50% of them singletons. Sample: sorted CD4+, CD8+, or CD8+CD57+ T cells (not recorded which) from PBMCs. These receptors were taken from a human donor with aplastic anemia.

This clonotype was observed at least ten times. The chain joins TRBV5-1 to TRBJ2-1; unclear D gene. The V gene lost 0 bases and the J gene lost 4 bases, with 8 bases spanning the gap. The length of the CDR3 is 14 residues. Germline CDR1 reads SGHRS; CDR2 reads YFSETQ. The CDR3 coding sequence is TGCGCCAGCAGCTTGGCCCCCCCTTACAATGAGCAGTTCTTC. Translating gives CASSLAPPYNEQFF.

The chain uses TRBV24-1 and TRBJ2-7, with D hard to call. The CDR3 consists of 12 residues. Germline V lookup: CDR1 KGHDR, CDR2 SFDVKD. Trimming took 4 bases from V and 4 from J, leaving 7 bases between them. CDR3 region: CATSDRSYEQYF. In nucleotides, the CDR3 is TGTGCCACCAGTGACCGATCGTACGAGCAGTACTTC.